Presented here are 26 T cell receptor beta chains from one specimen sequenced in a study of T cells in tuberculosis. Sequencing used immunoSEQ multiplex PCR; TCRdb keeps in-frame clones, though not all of them. The sample consists of around 38,000 clones, about 95% of them appearing once. The material sequenced was PBMCs. These TCRs come from a donor aged 10 to 29 with latent tuberculosis or without tuberculosis infection.

V is TRBV5-1 and J is TRBJ1-6; 7 nucleotides match TRBD1. Per germline, CDR1 SGHRS and CDR2 YFSETQ. V dropped 1 base and J dropped 5; count of bases not matched to a gene: 9. This CDR3 contains 17 residues. The CDR3 DNA follows: TGCGCCAGCAGCTTGATCCAGGGGGTAGAGAATAATTCACCCCTCCACTTT. This encodes CASSLIQGVENNSPLHF.

This chain joins TRBV2 and TRBJ2-3; 8 bases map to TRBD1. The J segment lost 2 bases and the V segment lost 5 bases, leaving 6 bases of the junction unmatched. CDR3 size: 15 residues. Per germline, CDR1 SNHLY and CDR2 FYNNEI. In DNA form, the CDR3 reads TGTGCCAGCAGTTCCGGGACAGGAACCACAGATACGCAGTATTTT. The encoded protein is CASSSGTGTTDTQYF.

The chain couples TRBV28 to TRBJ1-2; D possibly corresponds to TRBD1 (6 bases). The V gene's germline CDR1 is MDHEN and CDR2 SYDVKM. This CDR3 has 18 amino acids. The V gene lost 4 bases and the J gene lost 4 bases, with 25 bases spanning the gap. The CDR3 here is CASSSTSDRSALFYGYTF. The CDR3 DNA reads TGTGCCAGCAGTTCGACCTCGGACAGATCAGCTCTATTCTATGGCTACACCTTC.

This sequence joins TRBV28 and TRBJ2-2, with D perhaps TRBD1 (5 bases). Trimming took off 6 bases at V and 5 bases at J, with 10 bases between the two ends. Germline V CDR1 and CDR2: MDHEN, SYDVKM. This CDR3 contains 13 residues. In nucleotides, the CDR3 is TGTGCCAGCAGACCGCAGGGAACCGGGGAGCTGTTTTTT. This translates into CASRPQGTGELFF.

The sample holds a few counts of this clone. This chain joins TRBV30 and TRBJ2-7; D is perhaps TRBD2 (6 bases). CDR1 GTSNPN and CDR2 SVGIG come from the germline V gene (reference sequence). V shed 3 bases and J shed 3 bases, with 9 bases lying between them. There are 12 residues in the CDR3. The DNA of the CDR3 is TGTGCCTGGAGCACGGGGGACTACGAGCAGTACTTC. It translates to CAWSTGDYEQYF.

This clone was detected once. The chain links TRBV2 to TRBJ1-1; the match to TRBD1 covers 11 bases. The CDR3 loop spans 14 amino acids. Trimming removed 10 bases from V and 1 base from J; junction bases left unmatched: 5. Germline-derived CDR1 and CDR2 are SNHLY and FYNNEI. CDR3 nucleotide sequence: TGTGCCACGAGGGGACAGGGGGAGAACACTGAAGCTTTCTTT. Translating it yields CATRGQGENTEAFF.

The V call is TRBV19, the J call TRBJ2-2, with 8 bases that match TRBD1. There are 17 residues in the CDR3. V lost 1 base, J lost 4 bases, and 8 bases stayed unmatched. Germline V gene data show CDR1 as LNHDA and CDR2 as SQIVND (reference sequence). The CDR3 DNA reads as TGTGCCAGTAGTATAGGGGGGACAGGCGCGGGCACCGGGGAGCTGTTTTTT. Protein: CASSIGGTGAGTGELFF.

The CDR3 is CASSAVDSSSAKNIQYF. DNA of the CDR3: TGTGCCAGCAGTGCCGTTGACAGTTCCTCGGCCAAAAACATTCAGTACTTC. V gene TRBV25-1 combines with J gene TRBJ2-4, with a tentative D call TRBD1 (5 bases). Germline-derived CDR1 and CDR2 are MGHDK and SYGVNS. The CDR3 has 17 residues. Trimming left V 4 bases short and J 1 base short, with 17 bases between.

This clone was seen only once. CDR3: CASRDGGTDVDEQFF. As DNA, the CDR3 is TGTGCCAGCAGAGATGGAGGAACAGACGTGGATGAGCAGTTCTTC. J is TRBJ2-1 and V is TRBV6-6; weak D call: TRBD2 (5 bases). Trimming took 6 bases from V and 8 from J, leaving 20 bases between them. Germline CDR1 reads MNHNY; CDR2 reads SVGAGI (reference sequence). The CDR3 spans 15 residues.

For the CDR3, the DNA is TGTGCCAGCAGCTCGTCAGGGGAGACCCAGTACTTC. This gives the protein CASSSSGETQYF. V is TRBV9 and J is TRBJ2-5; a weak D match, TRBD1 (5 bases). The germline V gene has CDR1 SGDLS and CDR2 YYNGEE. The CDR3 consists of 12 residues. V lost 4 bases and J 5 bases, leaving 9 bases between the germline ends.

CDR3 amino acids: CASNTGGIDTEAFF. The CDR3 DNA reads TGCGCCAGCAATACAGGGGGAATTGACACTGAAGCTTTCTTT. The V call is TRBV5-1, the J call TRBJ1-1; 8 nucleotides align to TRBD1. The germline V gene has CDR1 SGHRS and CDR2 YFSETQ. Trimming took 6 bases from V and 3 from J; bases not matched to a gene: 7. CDR3 length: 14 amino acids.

The rearrangement links TRBV7-6 to TRBJ2-2; maybe TRBD1 (6 bases). Trimming shortened V by 4 bases and J by 6 bases, and 15 bases separated the two germline ends. This CDR3 has 15 residues. The germline CDR1 and CDR2 sequences are SGHVS and FNYEAQ. The CDR3, as DNA: TGTGCCAGCAGCTCCAAAACTACAGGGTCCGGGGAGCTGTTTTTT. Amino acids: CASSSKTTGSGELFF.

This chain connects TRBV28 to TRBJ2-7; 11 bases are shared with TRBD2. This CDR3 comprises 17 residues. Germline V gives CDR1 MDHEN, CDR2 SYDVKM. The V gene end was trimmed by 6 bases and the J gene end by 0 bases; junction bases not matched to a gene: 10. The CDR3: CASSYLAGGLSSYEQYF. The CDR3 DNA reads as TGTGCCAGCAGCTATCTAGCGGGGGGTCTCAGCTCCTACGAGCAGTACTTC.

The chain uses TRBV5-4 and TRBJ2-1; D perhaps matches TRBD1 (5 bases). The germline V gene has CDR1 SGHNT and CDR2 YYREEE (reference sequence). Trimming took 4 bases from V and 9 from J, leaving 17 bases between them. The CDR3 loop spans 14 amino acids. CDR3 in amino acids: CASSQRGGSTEQFF. In DNA form, the CDR3 reads TGTGCCAGCAGCCAAAGGGGTGGTTCGACTGAGCAGTTCTTC.

The chain joins TRBV28 to TRBJ1-1, with 7 bases that match TRBD1. CDR1 and CDR2 (germline): MDHEN, SYDVKM. V shed 6 bases and J 5 bases; nucleotides not matched to a gene: 6. The CDR3 loop spans 13 amino acids. As DNA, the CDR3 is TGTGCCAGCAGCGGGACAGCGCGGACTGAAGCTTTCTTT. Its protein product is CASSGTARTEAFF.

The V gene is TRBV5-5, the J gene TRBJ2-7; TRBD2 agrees at 7 bases. Germline loops: CDR1 SGHKS, CDR2 YYEKEE (reference sequence). The CDR3 consists of 13 residues. V gave up 2 bases and J gave up 3 bases; unmatched junction bases: 2. Here the CDR3 DNA reads TGTGCCAGCAGCTTCGGGGGGAGCTACGAGCAGTACTTC. Amino acids: CASSFGGSYEQYF. Complete variable domain (other parts from reference TRBV5-5 and TRBJ2-7): DAGVTQSPTHLIKTRGQQVTLRCSPISGHKSVSWYQQVLGQGPQFIFQYYEKEERGRGNFPDRFSARQFPNYSSELNVNALLLGDSALYLCASSFGGSYEQYFGPGTRLTVT.

CDR3 protein: CASSLGGRDRDSGNYGYTF. The CDR3 DNA follows: TGTGCCAGCAGCTTGGGAGGTCGGGACAGGGATTCGGGGAACTATGGCTACACCTTC. V is TRBV5-6 and J is TRBJ1-2, with TRBD1 identical over 9 bases. CDR1 SGHDT and CDR2 YYEEEE come from the germline V gene. Germline trimming cut 0 bases from V and 2 bases from J; bases unmatched to any gene: 14. CDR3 length: 19 amino acids.

The chain combines TRBV5-4 with TRBJ1-1, with TRBD1 matching over 7 bases. In germline, CDR1 is SGHNT, CDR2 YYREEE (reference sequence). V shed 3 bases, J shed 3 bases, and the junction held 11 bases outside the gene matches. The CDR3 contains 16 residues. The DNA of the CDR3 is TGTGCCAGCAGCTCCGGGATGCTAGGACAGGACACTGAAGCTTTCTTT. Its translation: CASSSGMLGQDTEAFF.

The CDR3, as DNA: TGTGCCAGCAGCCTAAAGGGCGGGGGTTTCCAAGAGACCCAGTACTTC. This gives the protein CASSLKGGGFQETQYF. The J gene is TRBJ2-5, the V gene TRBV7-3, with TRBD2 matching over 7 bases. Germline CDR1 reads SGHTA; CDR2 reads FQGTGA. Trimming removed 5 bases from V and 1 base from J; junction bases left unmatched: 10. The length of the CDR3 is 16 residues.

The CDR3 nucleotides read TGTGCCAGCAGCACCATGGGGACTAGCGGAAGGATTTCAGAGACCCAGTACTTC. This sequence encodes CASSTMGTSGRISETQYF. The chain employs TRBV5-6 and TRBJ2-5; 11 nucleotides agree with TRBD2. CDR1 SGHDT and CDR2 YYEEEE come from the germline V gene. The CDR3 totals 18 residues. Trimming removed 4 bases from V and 4 bases from J; junction bases left unmatched: 15.

This clone was counted a single time. The J gene is TRBJ2-7, the V gene TRBV9, with 9 bases matching TRBD2. This CDR3 is built from 15 residues. The V gene's germline CDR1 is SGDLS and CDR2 YYNGEE. J gave up 1 base and V 0 bases, and 2 bases lay outside the gene matches. CDR3 amino acids: CASSVGGGVSYEQYF. As DNA, the CDR3 is TGTGCCAGCAGCGTAGGCGGGGGGGTTTCCTACGAGCAGTACTTC.

The chain is built from TRBV27 and TRBJ2-7; TRBD1 is a possible D gene (5 bases). The CDR3 length is 13 residues. The ends were cut back, 4 bases at V and 4 bases at J, with 11 bases in the middle. Germline values: CDR1 MNHEY, CDR2 SMNVEV (reference sequence). The CDR3 sequence: CASSSVREYEQYF. As DNA, the CDR3 is TGTGCCAGCAGTTCGGTCAGGGAATACGAGCAGTACTTC.

V is TRBV7-6 and J is TRBJ1-5, with D hard to call. This CDR3 has 14 amino acids. Deletions cut 1 base from V and 3 bases from J, with 7 bases between. CDR1 SGHVS and CDR2 FNYEAQ come from the germline V gene. The CDR3 DNA is TGTGCCAGCAGCTTAGAGGCGGACAATCAGCCCCAGCATTTT. Its protein is CASSLEADNQPQHF.

The chain recombines TRBV7-3 with TRBJ2-1, with D possibly matching TRBD2 (6 bases). CDR1 is SGHTA and CDR2 is FQGTGA in the germline V gene. The CDR3 totals 14 residues. With 0 bases removed from V and 3 bases from J, the gap between germline ends came to 6 bases. As DNA, the CDR3 is TGTGCCAGCAGCTTAACCGGGAGCTACAATGAGCAGTTCTTC. Translation gives CASSLTGSYNEQFF.

The chain is built from TRBV27 and TRBJ1-6; D may be TRBD1 (6 bases). This CDR3 is built from 16 residues. Germline loops: CDR1 MNHEY, CDR2 SMNVEV (reference sequence). V was shortened by 6 bases and J by 4 bases, with 16 bases between the two germline ends. The CDR3 DNA reads TGTGCCAGCAGGCCCCAGACAGGACCTTATAATTCACCCCTCCACTTT. As protein: CASRPQTGPYNSPLHF.

V and J are TRBV18 and TRBJ2-7, with D perhaps matching TRBD1 (5 bases). V was trimmed by 3 bases and J by 2 bases, leaving 8 bases between them. The CDR3 is 13 residues long. The germline CDR1 and CDR2 sequences are KGHSH and LQKENI. The CDR3 DNA sequence: TGTGCCAGCTCACCGCAGACAGCCTACGAGCAGTACTTC. Protein sequence: CASSPQTAYEQYF.